The rows below give T cell receptor beta chains drawn from one sample of a study of T-cell memory formation after mild COVID-19. TCRdb called the 5' RACE reads again in MiXCR, with one record for every CDR3 protein. This table has 100,000 to 120,000 distinct CDR3 sequences, roughly 19% appearing once. The sample consisted of PBMCs or a T cell subset sorted from them (not recorded which). These receptors all come from a man younger than 30 who had mild COVID-19 (a few samples of this study predate the infection). Cell type and time point are not known. Each CDR3 is given with its conserved first and last residue. D genes are given only for firm matches. Clone size is not always given. Where it is, it says once, few, many or a class for expanded clones.

clone_size	d_call	v_call	j_call	cdr3_nt	cdr3_aa
-	-	TRBV7-9	TRBJ1-2	TGTGCCAGCAGCTTGGAACAGCCTTGGGGCTATGGCTACACCTTC	CASSLEQPWGYGYTF
-	-	TRBV4-1	TRBJ1-6	TGCGCCAGCAGTCTCGGGGGGCAGGGAGATAATTCACCCCTCCACTTT	CASSLGGQGDNSPLHF
few	TRBD2	TRBV28	TRBJ2-1	TGTGCCAGCCTTAGCGGGGAGAATGAGCAGTTCTTC	CASLSGENEQFF
few	TRBD1	TRBV7-9	TRBJ2-2	TGTGCCAGTCGAGGGACAGGGGGCACCGGGGAGCTGTTTTTT	CASRGTGGTGELFF
few	TRBD1	TRBV7-2	TRBJ1-5	TGTGCCAGCAGCTTAGGCGGGACAGGGCTCCATAGCAATCAGCCCCAGCATTTT	CASSLGGTGLHSNQPQHF
-	-	TRBV12-3/TRBV12-4	TRBJ1-1	TGTGCCAGCAGTCCCCAGACAGCCATGAACACTGAGGCTTTCTTT	CASSPQTAMNTEAFF
few	-	TRBV7-2	TRBJ2-2	TGTGCCAGCAGCCTGGCGGGGTTTAACACCGGGGAGCTGTTTTTT	CASSLAGFNTGELFF
few	TRBD1	TRBV20-1	TRBJ1-2	TGCAGTGCTAGACTCCTCACAGGGGGCAATCGTGGCTACACCTTC	CSARLLTGGNRGYTF
few	TRBD1	TRBV7-2	TRBJ1-4	TGTGCCAGCAGCCCCAGACAGGGGGCCGAAAAACTGTTTTTT	CASSPRQGAEKLFF
few	-	TRBV6-6	TRBJ1-1	TGTGCCAGCAGTTACAGGGGGGGTTCGAACACTGAAGCTTTCTTT	CASSYRGGSNTEAFF
few	TRBD1	TRBV3-1	TRBJ2-5	TGTGCCAGCAGCCACGGGGACAGGGGGAATGGGGTATCTAGTAACTTC	CASSHGDRGNGVSSNF
-	TRBD1	TRBV20-1	TRBJ1-2	TGCAGTGCCGGGGACAGGGTGGACTATGGCTACACCTTC	CSAGDRVDYGYTF
-	TRBD1	TRBV30	TRBJ1-1	TGTGCCTGGAGTGTCTGGCAGGGGGATAAGAACACTGAAGCTTTCTTT	CAWSVWQGDKNTEAFF
few	TRBD1	TRBV5-5	TRBJ2-1	TGTGCCAGCAGCTTCGGGACAGGATGGAATGAGCAGTTCTTC	CASSFGTGWNEQFF
many	-	TRBV5-1	TRBJ2-3	TGCGCCAGCAGCTTAGGAGGGGCCACAGATACGCAGTATTTT	CASSLGGATDTQYF
few	-	TRBV18	TRBJ1-1	TGTGCCAGCTCACCAGGGAGGAACACTGAAGCTTTCTTT	CASSPGRNTEAFF
few	-	TRBV19	TRBJ2-7	TGTGCCAGTAGTATCGACGTCCAAGGCGCCTACGAGCAGTACTTC	CASSIDVQGAYEQYF
once	-	TRBV11-2	TRBJ1-4	TGTGCCAGCAGGGAGAGGGAAGGAAGCAATGAAAAACTGTTTTTT	CASREREGSNEKLFF
-	-	TRBV7-9	TRBJ2-4	TGTGCCAGCAGCCGGACAGTCGACGTCCAGGTGAACATTCAGTACTTC	CASSRTVDVQVNIQYF
few	TRBD1	TRBV29-1	TRBJ2-1	TGCAGCGCCGCCGGGACAGCGCTCAATGAGCAGTTCTTC	CSAAGTALNEQFF
-	-	TRBV29-1	TRBJ2-5	TGCAGCGTTCCCGTACCCCTAGCTTATGAGACCCAGTACTTC	CSVPVPLAYETQYF
-	-	TRBV20-1	TRBJ1-2	TGCAGTGCTGGACCCCCCGCTAGTCAGGATGGCTACACCTTC	CSAGPPASQDGYTF
few	-	TRBV7-8	TRBJ2-3	TGTGCCAGCAGGCGGCTTTATGTTTCCACAGATACGCAGTATTTT	CASRRLYVSTDTQYF
-	TRBD1	TRBV7-3	TRBJ2-3	TGTGCCAGCAGCTTATGGGGGACAGGGAGAGATACGCAGTATTTT	CASSLWGTGRDTQYF
many	TRBD1	TRBV30	TRBJ2-7	TGTGCCTGGAGTGCCGGACAGGGGGCGATAGGATCCTACGAGCAGTACTTC	CAWSAGQGAIGSYEQYF
-	-	TRBV10-3	TRBJ2-3	TGTGCCATCAGTGAGTCGGCCACGAATACGCAGTATTTT	CAISESATNTQYF
once	-	TRBV28	TRBJ1-5	TGTGCCAGCAGTTTATTGGTGGGGGTAGGTCAGCCCCAGCATTTT	CASSLLVGVGQPQHF
-	-	TRBV7-3	TRBJ2-3	TGTGCCAGCAGCCCGCAAGGGATGGGCACAGATACGCAGTATTTT	CASSPQGMGTDTQYF
-	TRBD1	TRBV5-1	TRBJ2-1	TGCGCCAGCAGCCTACGGGGGACAGGCTACAATGAGCAGTTCTTC	CASSLRGTGYNEQFF
-	TRBD1	TRBV3-1	TRBJ1-5	TGTGCCAGCAGCCAAGGTACAGGGGGTCAGCCCCAGCATTTT	CASSQGTGGQPQHF
-	TRBD2	TRBV5-1	TRBJ2-5	TGCGCCAGCAGCTTGGGAGGGACTAGCGGGGCCCAAGAGACCCAGTACTTC	CASSLGGTSGAQETQYF
once	-	TRBV30	TRBJ2-2	TGTGCCTGGAGTATATTGACCGGGGAGCTGTTTTTT	CAWSILTGELFF